This TCR beta chain is from a study of blood T cells in healthy people across ages. This CDR3 region has 12 residues. Between the trimmed V and J ends, which lost 0 bases and 4 bases, there was a span of 4 bases. CDR1 is GTSNPN and CDR2 is SVGIG in the germline V gene (reference sequence). This clonotype was detected a few times. With a J-beta primer mix and a sample-barcoded 5' primer, a second PCR ran about 7 to 12 cycles. TCRdb re-derived calls from the 5' RACE reads in MiXCR, one entry per CDR3 protein. The repertoire consists of hundreds of thousands of distinct CDR3 sequences, with approximately 25% occurring once and the leading ten covering roughly 9%. This sample also belongs to another study, concerning T cells of mothers and their children. From that paper: A handful of children and their three healthy Caucasian mothers were the donors. Unrelated mother-child pairs always had slightly, but never significantly, lower normalized overlap than related pairs.

This rearrangement joins TRBV30 to TRBJ1-3, with unresolved D. Sequencing was performed on blood. This receptor was taken from a boy aged 5-17 years in good health. The chain's CDR3 is CAWSVGGNTIYF. The CDR3 DNA follows: TGTGCCTGGAGTGTCGGGGGAAACACCATATATTTT. Complete variable domain (other parts from reference TRBV30 and TRBJ1-3): SQTIHQWPATLVQPVGSPLSLECTVEGTSNPNLYWYRQAAGRGLQLLFYSVGIGQISSEVPQNLSASRPQDRQFILSSKKLLLSDSGFYLCAWSVGGNTIYFGEGSWLTVV.